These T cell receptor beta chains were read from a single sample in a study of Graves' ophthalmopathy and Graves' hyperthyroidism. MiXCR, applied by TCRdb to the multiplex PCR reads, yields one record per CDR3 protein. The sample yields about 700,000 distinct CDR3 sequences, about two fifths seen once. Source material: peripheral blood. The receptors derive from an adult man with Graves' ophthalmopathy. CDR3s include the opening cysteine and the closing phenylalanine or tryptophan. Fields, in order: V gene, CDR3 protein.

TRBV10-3,CATGTFSYEQYF
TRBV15,CATSSAGQLGGYEQYF
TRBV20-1,CSASPGTGNNQPQHF
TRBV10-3,CAISESKGAFHGYTF
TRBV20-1,CSATPGGETQYF
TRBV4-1,CASSQGASGGTYEQYF
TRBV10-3,CASSSLTRGYEQYF
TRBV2,CASSEGGMNTEAFF
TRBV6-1,CASRWLDTEAFF
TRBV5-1,CASSVDGGEQYF
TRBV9,CASSVGLGEYEQYF
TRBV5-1,CASSLGFDEQYF
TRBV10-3,CAISEGRVGEKLFF
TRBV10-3,CASSDPGTGYEQYF
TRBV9,CASSTWTANTGELFF
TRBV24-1,CATSDPGTSGETQYF
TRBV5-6,CASSHWGQGATDTQYF
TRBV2,CASSPDRVDTGANVLTF
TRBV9,CASSAYGGFGNTEAFF
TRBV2,CASSLLGNSNQPQHF
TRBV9,CASSPSPTDLTGELFF
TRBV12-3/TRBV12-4,CASSSSRGNRGRRTEAFF
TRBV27,CASSEDRAYEQYF
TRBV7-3,CASSLMGQVDTGELFF
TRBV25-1,CASPQDPSSYNSPLHF
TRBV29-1,CSVTGQGEGYTF
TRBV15,CATSRAPGATGELFF
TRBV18,CASSPPTLETQYF
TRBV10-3,CASRGLAGASSYEQYF
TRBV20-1,CSARERDFSYEQYF
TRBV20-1,CSARLGVPAPVNSPLHF
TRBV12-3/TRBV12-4,CASRDGTVLNQPQHF
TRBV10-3,CASSSLGLVERETQYF